A selection of T cell receptor beta chains follows, all from one sample in a study of T cell repertoires in cytomegalovirus infection. TCRdb fed the reads into MiXCR, producing one record per CDR3 protein. Counted here are about 52,000 distinct CDR3 sequences, around 20% occurring once; the ten biggest clones make up around 77%. These TCRs are of unknown antigen specificity. The material was CD8+ T cells from cultured PBMCs, obtained from culture after CMV antigen stimulation. These receptors all come from a human donor in good health (CMV status not recorded). Some clones in this sample may be carry-over from other donors' samples. Each CDR3 is given with its conserved first and last residue. D genes are given only for firm matches. A row's size may be missing; if present it is once, few, many or a size class.

abundance,d_gene,j_gene,v_gene,CDR3aa,CDR3nt
NA,NA,TRBJ2-7,TRBV28,CASSQEGSYEQYF,TGTGCCAGCAGCCAGGAGGGGTCCTACGAGCAGTACTTC
few,NA,TRBJ1-5,TRBV12-3/TRBV12-4,CASSSSLSNQPQHF,TGTGCCAGCAGTTCGTCTTTGAGCAATCAGCCCCAGCATTTT
few,NA,TRBJ2-7,TRBV6-6,CASRGRTYEQYF,TGTGCCAGCAGGGGACGGACCTACGAGCAGTACTTC
NA,NA,TRBJ2-7,TRBV12-3/TRBV12-4,CASSLGSGPPYEQYF,TGTGCCAGCAGTTTAGGCTCGGGGCCTCCCTACGAGCAGTACTTC
few,NA,TRBJ2-5,TRBV11-1,CASSLEVSETQYF,TGTGCCAGCAGCTTAGAAGTGTCCGAGACCCAGTACTTC
NA,NA,TRBJ2-7,TRBV6-2/TRBV6-3,CASSYSETSEQYF,TGTGCCAGCAGTTACTCGGAGACTAGCGAGCAGTACTTC
once,NA,TRBJ1-1,TRBV20-1,CSAEPRVSTEAFF,TGCAGTGCTGAACCGAGGGTGAGCACTGAAGCTTTCTTT
few,TRBD2,TRBJ2-1,TRBV6-6,CASAPGGVPYNEQFF,TGTGCCAGCGCTCCTGGGGGGGTCCCCTACAATGAGCAGTTCTTC
NA,TRBD1,TRBJ2-7,TRBV11-2,CASSPQGMLEQYF,TGTGCCAGCAGCCCACAGGGGATGCTCGAGCAGTACTTC
NA,NA,TRBJ1-5,TRBV19,CASSIVEAATNQPQHF,TGTGCCAGTAGTATTGTTGAAGCAGCGACGAATCAGCCCCAGCATTTT
NA,NA,TRBJ1-4,TRBV7-6,CASSLSAGNEKLFF,TGTGCCAGCAGCTTATCCGCGGGAAATGAAAAACTGTTTTTT
NA,NA,TRBJ1-1,TRBV27,CASSSPREAFF,TGTGCCAGCAGTTCCCCGCGTGAAGCTTTCTTT
NA,TRBD1,TRBJ2-7,TRBV29-1,CSVEVWDSNSYEQYF,TGCAGCGTTGAAGTATGGGACAGCAACTCCTACGAGCAGTACTTC
few,NA,TRBJ2-3,TRBV7-2,CASSLVVADTQYF,TGTGCCAGCAGCTTAGTGGTCGCTGACACGCAGTATTTT